These 27 T cell receptor beta chains share one sample of origin, sequenced in a study of T cells in localized non-small cell lung cancer. Clones were sequenced by immunoSEQ multiplex PCR, and TCRdb holds only the in-frame ones, with some missing. The sample records tens of thousands of clones, roughly nine tenths being singletons. Sequenced here: peripheral blood, sampled before any cancer treatment. These receptors were obtained from a male donor at least 60 years old with stage I squamous cell lung carcinoma.

V gene TRBV19 combines with J gene TRBJ2-1; 10 nucleotides match TRBD2. Trimming cost V 3 bases and J 10 bases; bases outside gene matches: 12. CDR1 is LNHDA and CDR2 is SQIVND in the germline V gene (reference sequence). This CDR3 has 16 residues. CDR3 DNA: TGTGCCAGTAGTATCCCTAGCGGGAGATTCGGGGGCGAGCAGTTCTTC. Translated: CASSIPSGRFGGEQFF. The entire variable domain, with the rest obtained from reference TRBV19 and TRBJ2-1, is as follows: DGGITQSPKYLFRKEGQNVTLSCEQNLNHDAMYWYRQDPGQGLRLIYYSQIVNDFQKGDIAEGYSVSREKKESFPLTVTSAQKNPTAFYLCASSIPSGRFGGEQFFGPGTRLTVL.

V is TRBV5-1 and J is TRBJ2-7; D is possibly TRBD1 (5 bases). Trimming removed 4 bases at V and 6 bases at J, with 14 bases between. Germline V lookup: CDR1 SGHRS, CDR2 YFSETQ. This CDR3 comprises 13 residues. The DNA for the CDR3 is TGCGCCAGCAGCGTAAGCCCAGGGTTCGAGCAGTACTTC. It encodes CASSVSPGFEQYF.

This clone is medium-sized (0.01 to 0.1%) in the sample. The chain couples TRBV5-1 to TRBJ2-7; D is ambiguous. Trimming stripped 0 bases from V and 0 bases from J, with 13 bases between. Germline-derived CDR1 and CDR2 are SGHRS and YFSETQ. This CDR3 spans 16 amino acids. In DNA, the CDR3 is TGCGCCAGCAGCTTGGGTCAGGCCTTTTTCTCCTACGAGCAGTACTTC. It is translated as CASSLGQAFFSYEQYF.

The V and J genes are TRBV4-3 and TRBJ2-3, with 11 bases identical to TRBD2. The CDR3 runs to 16 residues. Germline V gene data show CDR1 as LGHNA and CDR2 as YSLEER. The CDR3 spells CAAASRTSGSTDTQYF. The DNA of the CDR3 is TGCGCAGCAGCCAGTCGGACTAGCGGGAGCACAGATACGCAGTATTTT.

This clone was found once. This chain links TRBV28 with TRBJ1-5; 9 nucleotides match TRBD1. The CDR3 consists of 15 residues. The germline gives CDR1 MDHEN, CDR2 SYDVKM. Losses at the gene ends were 6 bases for V and 6 bases for J; bases not matched to a gene: 9. DNA for the CDR3: TGTGCCAGCAGCCCGGGACAGGGCTTTATTCAGCCCCAGCATTTT. Amino acid sequence: CASSPGQGFIQPQHF.

The chain is built from TRBV5-1 and TRBJ2-2; D not certain. The CDR3 loop spans 15 amino acids. Germline V lookup: CDR1 SGHRS, CDR2 YFSETQ. V was pared by 5 bases and J by 2 bases, with 13 bases between. CDR3: CASSSGDINTGELFF. The CDR3 coding sequence is TGCGCCAGCAGTTCGGGTGACATTAACACCGGGGAGCTGTTTTTT.

This clone was counted a single time. The V and J genes are TRBV5-4 and TRBJ2-1, with D perhaps TRBD2 (5 bases). V lost 1 base, J lost 6 bases, and 8 bases lay in between. The V gene's germline CDR1 is SGHNT and CDR2 YYREEE (reference sequence). The CDR3 covers 13 residues. The CDR3 here is CASSLSGSNEQFF. Here the CDR3 DNA reads TGTGCCAGCAGCTTGTCGGGGAGCAATGAGCAGTTCTTC.

V gene TRBV5-1 combines with J gene TRBJ1-3; D uncertain. The CDR3 runs 16 residues. Per germline, CDR1 SGHRS and CDR2 YFSETQ. V lost 0 bases, J lost 1 base, and 11 bases lay in between. The CDR3 region has the DNA TGCGCCAGCAGCTTGGGACTAATCGGATCTGGAAACACCATATATTTT. Translated, it gives CASSLGLIGSGNTIYF.

The chain uses TRBV5-6 and TRBJ2-5; 8 bases map to TRBD1. The CDR3 contains 15 residues. Trimming at V came to 1 base and at J to 5 bases, leaving 7 bases not matched to a gene. Per germline, CDR1 SGHDT and CDR2 YYEEEE. The CDR3 nucleotides are TGTGCCAGCAGCTTGCCCACAGGGGGATGGGAGACCCAGTACTTC. It specifies CASSLPTGGWETQYF.

Written as DNA, the CDR3 is TGTGCCAGCAGTGTGTTTTTGGGGGGAGATACGCAGTATTTT. This translates into CASSVFLGGDTQYF. The rearrangement uses TRBV2 and TRBJ2-3; a weak D match, TRBD2 (6 bases). The ends were cut back, 4 bases at V and 5 bases at J, with 13 bases in the middle. The CDR3 has 14 residues. Germline assignment: CDR1 SNHLY and CDR2 FYNNEI.

The chain is built from TRBV2 and TRBJ2-7, with 8 bases aligning to TRBD1. The CDR3 is made up of 16 amino acids. Germline loops: CDR1 SNHLY, CDR2 FYNNEI. Trimming cost V 9 bases and J 0 bases; bases outside gene matches: 13. CDR3: CASGVGQGTNSYEQYF. The CDR3 nucleotides read TGTGCCAGTGGCGTCGGACAGGGAACAAACTCCTACGAGCAGTACTTC.

The rearrangement joins TRBV30 to TRBJ2-7; possibly TRBD2 for D (6 bases). The CDR3 loop spans 15 amino acids. V was cut by 2 bases and J by 3 bases, with 17 bases left in between. CDR1 GTSNPN and CDR2 SVGIG come from the germline V gene (reference sequence). The CDR3 spells CAWSKTGVPLYEQYF. The CDR3 DNA reads TGTGCCTGGAGTAAAACGGGAGTTCCCCTCTACGAGCAGTACTTC.

The CDR3 nucleotides are TGTGCCAGCAGCTTAGGAAGGCAGTCTAGGTACTTC. Protein product: CASSLGRQSRYF. The chain links TRBV7-9 to TRBJ2-7; D gene unclear. CDR1 and CDR2 from the germline V gene are SEHNR and FQNEAQ (reference sequence). Trimming took 1 base from V and 12 from J, leaving 13 bases between them. The CDR3 has 12 residues.

J is TRBJ2-1 and V is TRBV7-3, with 9 bases matching TRBD1. Germline V gives CDR1 SGHTA, CDR2 FQGTGA. The CDR3 sequence is 15 residues long. J lost 5 bases, V lost 5 bases, and 7 bases had no gene match. CDR3 loop: CASSLSGTGHNEQFF. As DNA, the CDR3 is TGTGCCAGCAGCCTCTCCGGGACAGGGCACAATGAGCAGTTCTTC. The full variable domain, its missing parts supplied by reference TRBV7-3 and TRBJ2-1, is GAGVSQTPSNKVTEKGKYVELRCDPISGHTALYWYRQSLGQGPEFLIYFQGTGAADDSGLPNDRFFAVRPEGSVSTLKIQRTERGDSAVYLCASSLSGTGHNEQFFGPGTRLTVL.

The rearrangement links TRBV27 to TRBJ1-2; no firm D call. The germline gives CDR1 MNHEY, CDR2 SMNVEV (reference sequence). The CDR3 extends over 16 amino acids. The V end was cut by 4 bases, the J end by 1 base, with 16 bases between. The CDR3, as DNA: TGTGCCAGCAGTTCCCTCGAGGGCTGGAATAACTATGGCTACACCTTC. Its protein is CASSSLEGWNNYGYTF.

The rearrangement uses TRBV15 and TRBJ1-4, with D unclear. V lost 8 bases to trimming and J lost 0 bases, with 13 bases between them. The CDR3 is 15 residues long. Per germline, CDR1 LNHNV and CDR2 YYDKDF (reference sequence). CDR3 DNA sequence: TGTGCCACCTCCCGGATGTCTGCAACTAATGAAAAACTGTTTTTT. Residues: CATSRMSATNEKLFF.

The chain is built from TRBV30 and TRBJ2-4; 7 positions match TRBD2. The V segment lost 1 base and the J segment 8 bases; nucleotides outside the gene matches: 8. Germline V lookup: CDR1 GTSNPN, CDR2 SVGIG (reference sequence). The length of the CDR3 is 14 residues. This CDR3 is CAWSGGGSKDIQYF. The DNA for the CDR3 is TGTGCCTGGAGTGGGGGCGGGAGTAAAGACATTCAGTACTTC.

This clone was recorded only once. In nucleotides, the CDR3 is TGTGCCAGCAGCTTAAAAGAGACCCAGTACTTC. Amino acid sequence: CASSLKETQYF. This rearrangement joins TRBV7-9 to TRBJ2-5; D is uncertain. The CDR3 sequence is 11 residues long. Per the germline V gene, CDR1 is SEHNR and CDR2 is FQNEAQ (reference sequence). V was clipped by 2 bases and J by 3 bases, with 1 base between them.

The chain employs TRBV7-2 and TRBJ2-1; TRBD2 agrees at 10 bases. CDR1 is SGHTA, CDR2 FQGNSA, per germline. The CDR3 contains 14 residues. The trim removed 4 bases at V and 12 bases at J, leaving 9 bases unmatched. CDR3 protein: CASSSERGGSGQFF. For the CDR3, the DNA is TGTGCCAGCAGCTCCGAGCGGGGGGGCAGCGGGCAGTTCTTC.

The rearrangement links TRBV7-3 to TRBJ2-5; D not resolved. The J call may be mistaken, given a closer DNA end match to TRBJ2-7. This CDR3 has 14 amino acids. Germline V CDR1 and CDR2: SGHTA, FQGTGA. The CDR3 DNA follows: TGTGCCAGCAGCCCAACGGCGAGCTCCTACGAGCAGTACTTC. The encoded protein is CASSPTASSYEQYF.

The chain combines TRBV6-1 with TRBJ2-1; D could derive from TRBD1 or TRBD2 (5 bases each). The CDR3 is 15 amino acids. Germline loops: CDR1 MNHNS, CDR2 SASEGT. Trimming removed 5 bases from V and 5 bases from J, with 16 bases in between. The CDR3 DNA follows: TGTGCCAGCAGTCCAGTAGGGTGGGGGAACAATGAGCAGTTCTTC. It encodes CASSPVGWGNNEQFF.

The rearrangement joins TRBV15 to TRBJ1-2; no reliable D call. The CDR3 is 14 amino acids. With 0 bases removed from V and 4 bases from J, the gap between germline ends came to 9 bases. Germline loops: CDR1 LNHNV, CDR2 YYDKDF (reference sequence). In nucleotides, the CDR3 is TGTGCCACCAGCAGAGATTTGGGTTCCTATGGCTACACCTTC. Amino acids: CATSRDLGSYGYTF.

This chain uses TRBV29-1 with TRBJ2-3; D gene unclear. This CDR3 region has 10 residues. Germline V gene sequence: CDR1 SQVTM, CDR2 ANQGSEA. Trimming removed 6 bases from V and 2 bases from J, with 3 bases in between. CDR3 loop: CSVATDTQYF. CDR3 nucleotides: TGCAGCGTAGCCACAGATACGCAGTATTTT.

J is TRBJ2-3 and V is TRBV5-4; the D is unclear. The CDR3 is made up of 14 amino acids. The germline CDR1 and CDR2 sequences are SGHNT and YYREEE (reference sequence). The germline V and J ends were trimmed by 2 bases and 2 bases, with 9 bases remaining between them. The CDR3 reads CASSLDFYTDTQYF. The CDR3 region has the DNA TGTGCCAGCAGCTTAGACTTTTACACAGATACGCAGTATTTT. The full variable domain, in which reference TRBV5-4 and TRBJ2-3 provide the parts outside the CDR3, is ETGVTQSPTHLIKTRGQQVTLRCSSQSGHNTVSWYQQALGQGPQFIFQYYREEENGRGNFPPRFSGLQFPNYSSELNVNALELDDSALYLCASSLDFYTDTQYFGPGTRLTVL.

The chain recombines TRBV11-2 with TRBJ2-5; D is undetermined. V dropped 1 base and J dropped 1 base, with 13 bases sitting between them. Germline CDR1 reads SGHAT; CDR2 reads FQNNGV. This CDR3 is built from 16 residues. CDR3 nucleotide sequence: TGTGCCAGCAGCTTAGTGATGCGGCAGGTCCAAGAGACCCAGTACTTC. This sequence encodes CASSLVMRQVQETQYF.

The V call is TRBV30, the J call TRBJ1-2; D is undetermined. CDR1 is GTSNPN and CDR2 is SVGIG in the germline V gene (reference sequence). The germline V and J ends were trimmed by 4 bases and 2 bases, with 14 bases remaining between them. This CDR3 region has 14 residues. CDR3: CAWKEIAKNYGYTF. CDR3 DNA: TGTGCCTGGAAAGAGATAGCCAAGAACTATGGCTACACCTTC. Full variable domain (remainder filled in from reference TRBV30 and TRBJ1-2): SQTIHQWPATLVQPVGSPLSLECTVEGTSNPNLYWYRQAAGRGLQLLFYSVGIGQISSEVPQNLSASRPQDRQFILSSKKLLLSDSGFYLCAWKEIAKNYGYTFGSGTRLTVV.

The chain uses TRBV4-1 and TRBJ2-5, with TRBD1 identical over 7 bases. This CDR3 is 16 amino acids long. Per the germline V gene, CDR1 is MGHRA and CDR2 is YSYEKL. The V and J ends lost 0 bases and 3 bases, in that order; junction bases with no gene match: 7. The CDR3 DNA sequence: TGCGCCAGCAGCCAAGAACCGGGACAGAAGAAAGAGACCCAGTACTTC. Protein sequence: CASSQEPGQKKETQYF.